This is a list of T cell receptor beta chains from one sample in a study of T cell repertoires in cytomegalovirus infection. TCRdb passed the reads through MiXCR, listing each CDR3 protein once. The sample includes hundreds of thousands of distinct CDR3 sequences, roughly 36% seen only once; the top ten take roughly 18%. No cognate antigen is known for these TCRs. The specimen comprised cultured PBMCs, sampled from culture after CMV antigen stimulation. These receptors originate from a human donor in good health (CMV status not recorded). Some clones in this sample may be carry-over from other donors' samples. Both conserved end residues are part of each CDR3. D genes are given only for firm matches. Clone size is stated in some rows and not others, as once, few, many or a class when expanded.

J,D,V,size,CDR3,DNA
TRBJ2-1,NA,TRBV27,NA,CASRRSRGAPNEQFF,TGTGCCAGCAGGAGGAGCAGGGGGGCTCCCAATGAGCAGTTCTTC
TRBJ2-5,TRBD2,TRBV7-2,NA,CASSLARTSGGYQETQYF,TGTGCCAGCAGCTTAGCCCGAACTAGCGGCGGGTACCAAGAGACCCAGTACTTC
TRBJ2-3,TRBD2,TRBV20-1,NA,CSARGVAGGPNTDTQYF,TGCAGTGCTAGAGGGGTAGCGGGAGGGCCAAACACAGATACGCAGTATTTT
TRBJ1-1,TRBD1,TRBV4-2,few,CASSQGQGMNTEAFF,TGTGCCAGCAGCCAAGGACAGGGGATGAACACTGAAGCTTTCTTT
TRBJ2-3,TRBD2,TRBV2,few,CASGSPGGPDTQYF,TGTGCCAGCGGCTCCCCGGGAGGGCCAGATACGCAGTATTTT
TRBJ2-3,TRBD2,TRBV6-1,few,CASRLSRTSGPSTDTQYF,TGTGCCAGCCGCCTAAGTAGAACTAGCGGGCCTAGCACAGATACGCAGTATTTT
TRBJ2-5,NA,TRBV7-8,few,CASSLSAKTQYF,TGTGCCAGCAGCTTAAGTGCAAAGACCCAGTACTTC
TRBJ2-7,TRBD1,TRBV12-3/TRBV12-4,NA,CASSLAWDRNYEQYF,TGTGCCAGCAGTTTAGCCTGGGACAGAAACTACGAGCAGTACTTC
TRBJ2-3,TRBD1,TRBV6-5,NA,CASSLRWDRATDTQYF,TGTGCCAGCAGCCTACGGTGGGACAGGGCTACAGATACGCAGTATTTT
TRBJ1-4,NA,TRBV6-6,NA,CAATRGPNEKLFF,TGTGCCGCCACACGGGGTCCTAATGAAAAACTGTTTTTT
TRBJ2-7,NA,TRBV7-8,few,CASSLAPPLKRDSYEQYF,TGTGCCAGCAGCTTAGCCCCCCCTCTAAAAAGGGACTCCTACGAGCAGTACTTC
TRBJ2-5,TRBD2,TRBV7-9,few,CASSSYGTTQETQYF,TGTGCCAGCAGCTCGTACGGGACTACCCAAGAGACCCAGTACTTC
TRBJ2-1,TRBD1,TRBV14,few,CASSQPTGEDHNEQFF,TGTGCCAGCAGCCAGCCGACAGGGGAAGACCACAATGAGCAGTTCTTC
TRBJ2-3,TRBD2,TRBV5-4,NA,CASRTLGGDTQYF,TGTGCCAGCAGGACGTTGGGGGGGGATACGCAGTATTTT
TRBJ2-7,NA,TRBV6-6,NA,CASSWKPSDEQYF,TGTGCCAGCAGTTGGAAGCCGTCCGACGAGCAGTACTTC
TRBJ1-4,TRBD1,TRBV20-1,NA,CSASTGSNEKLFF,TGCAGTGCCTCGACAGGGAGTAATGAAAAACTGTTTTTT
TRBJ1-4,TRBD1,TRBV7-9,few,CASSAPGTGGDEKLFF,TGTGCCAGCAGCGCCCCCGGGACAGGGGGCGATGAAAAACTGTTTTTT
TRBJ1-1,TRBD1,TRBV4-2,NA,CASSYTGETEAFF,TGTGCCAGCAGCTACACAGGGGAGACTGAAGCTTTCTTT
TRBJ1-2,TRBD1,TRBV20-1,NA,CSATTGGIYGYTF,TGCAGTGCTACGACAGGGGGCATCTATGGCTACACCTTC
TRBJ2-3,NA,TRBV6-2/TRBV6-3,once,CASSPNRDADTQYF,TGTGCCAGCAGTCCAAACAGGGACGCAGATACGCAGTATTTT
TRBJ1-5,NA,TRBV20-1,NA,CSASEVVNQPQHF,TGCAGTGCTAGCGAAGTCGTAAATCAGCCCCAGCATTTT
TRBJ2-1,TRBD2,TRBV12-5,NA,CASSARSGREAVHYNEQFF,TGTGCTAGTTCGGCACGGTCGGGGCGGGAGGCAGTCCACTACAATGAGCAGTTCTTC
TRBJ1-5,NA,TRBV19,NA,CASSLRDNVRAQHF,TGTGCCAGTAGTCTCCGGGACAACGTTCGAGCCCAGCATTTT
TRBJ1-1,NA,TRBV7-2,few,CASSYMWGEAFF,TGTGCCAGCAGCTATATGTGGGGAGAAGCTTTCTTT
TRBJ1-5,NA,TRBV19,NA,CASSPQAGSNQPQHF,TGTGCCAGTAGTCCACAGGCGGGTAGCAATCAGCCCCAGCATTTT
TRBJ2-1,TRBD2,TRBV11-2,NA,CASGSGSYNEQFF,TGTGCCAGCGGTAGCGGGTCCTACAATGAGCAGTTCTTC
TRBJ2-1,TRBD1,TRBV19,many,CASSIWTGDDSEQFF,TGTGCCAGTAGTATCTGGACAGGGGATGATAGTGAGCAGTTCTTC
TRBJ1-3,NA,TRBV18,NA,CANSPDSLSGNTIYF,TGTGCCAACTCACCAGACAGCCTCTCTGGAAACACCATATATTTT
TRBJ1-3,NA,TRBV7-2,many,CASSALGPGPGNTIYF,TGTGCCAGCAGCGCTCTGGGCCCGGGCCCAGGAAACACCATATATTTT
TRBJ1-1,NA,TRBV28,NA,CASTRGTLEAFF,TGTGCCAGCACACGCGGGACCCTTGAAGCTTTCTTT
TRBJ1-2,NA,TRBV4-2,few,CASSQAGGATTF,TGTGCCAGCAGCCAGGCGGGGGGGGCTACCACCTTC
TRBJ2-1,TRBD2,TRBV2,NA,CASSMTSGSFDEQFF,TGTGCCAGCTCTATGACTAGCGGGAGTTTCGATGAGCAGTTCTTC
TRBJ1-4,NA,TRBV7-8,many,CASSPRRATNEKLFF,TGTGCCAGCAGCCCACGGCGAGCAACTAATGAAAAACTGTTTTTT
TRBJ2-1,NA,TRBV6-7,NA,CASTYGGGDNEQFF,TGTGCCAGCACTTACGGTGGGGGCGACAATGAGCAGTTCTTC
TRBJ1-3,NA,TRBV6-6,once,CASSLDSIIGNTIYF,TGTGCCAGCAGCCTGGACAGCATAATTGGAAACACCATATATTTT
TRBJ2-7,NA,TRBV7-2,few,CASSLWFRRASSYEQYF,TGTGCCAGCAGCTTATGGTTTCGGAGGGCGAGCTCCTACGAGCAGTACTTC
TRBJ2-5,TRBD2,TRBV7-2,many,CASSLGLESGGSETQYF,TGTGCCAGCAGCTTAGGCCTTGAGTCGGGGGGGTCAGAGACCCAGTACTTC
TRBJ1-3,NA,TRBV3-1,NA,CASSPRHRHSGNTIYF,TGTGCCAGCAGCCCGAGACACAGACACTCTGGAAACACCATATATTTT
TRBJ1-2,NA,TRBV7-2,many,CASTPTGAAYGYTF,TGTGCCAGCACCCCTACGGGGGCAGCCTATGGCTACACCTTC
TRBJ2-7,TRBD2,TRBV5-6,NA,CASSLPGEGTTYEQYF,TGTGCCAGCAGCTTGCCCGGGGAGGGTACAACCTACGAGCAGTACTTC
TRBJ1-5,TRBD1,TRBV20-1,NA,CSARVGGPGQGNQPQHF,TGCAGTGCTAGAGTGGGTGGTCCGGGACAGGGGAATCAGCCCCAGCATTTT
TRBJ1-5,NA,TRBV12-5,NA,CASGATRYSNQPQHF,TGTGCTAGTGGTGCAACGAGATATAGCAATCAGCCCCAGCATTTT
TRBJ2-2,NA,TRBV29-1,NA,CSGRLGVAGELFF,TGCAGCGGTCGACTGGGGGTGGCCGGGGAGCTGTTTTTT
TRBJ2-2,TRBD2,TRBV7-2,many,CASSLYASGNTGELFF,TGTGCCAGCAGCTTATACGCTAGCGGGAACACCGGGGAGCTGTTTTTT
TRBJ2-1,TRBD2,TRBV4-1,NA,CASSQEGIAGALNEQFF,TGCGCCAGCAGCCAAGAAGGGATAGCGGGAGCGCTGAATGAGCAGTTCTTC
TRBJ1-6,NA,TRBV5-4,NA,CASSLGTDYSPLHF,TGTGCCAGCAGCTTGGGGACAGATTATTCACCCCTCCACTTT
TRBJ1-6,NA,TRBV7-9,NA,CASSPSGADYNSPLHF,TGTGCCAGCAGCCCAAGTGGGGCCGACTATAATTCACCCCTCCACTTT
TRBJ1-4,NA,TRBV10-3,NA,CATQEGRGSATNEKLFF,TGTGCCACACAGGAGGGCAGGGGTTCCGCAACTAATGAAAAACTGTTTTTT
TRBJ1-2,NA,TRBV6-6,NA,CASSLSGGDYGYTF,TGTGCCAGCAGTTTGTCTGGGGGCGACTATGGCTACACCTTC
TRBJ2-1,TRBD2,TRBV20-1,few,CSAGTDGGNEQFF,TGCAGTGCGGGGACTGACGGGGGGAATGAGCAGTTCTTC
TRBJ1-4,TRBD1,TRBV19,few,CASGLRDRDEKLFF,TGTGCCAGTGGACTCCGGGACAGGGATGAAAAACTGTTTTTT
TRBJ2-5,NA,TRBV29-1,NA,CSVEVAEETQYF,TGCAGCGTTGAAGTGGCCGAAGAGACCCAGTACTTC
TRBJ1-4,NA,TRBV7-9,few,CASSPPGRGTNEKLFF,TGTGCCAGCAGCCCTCCAGGAAGAGGGACAAATGAAAAACTGTTTTTT
TRBJ2-1,NA,TRBV11-2,NA,CASSWGSPGDEQFF,TGTGCCAGCAGCTGGGGGTCCCCAGGAGATGAGCAGTTCTTC